The clone carrying this TCR beta chain was detected once. Per the original methods: Amplified reference gene primers provided the basis for estimating nucleated cell counts. Here immunoSEQ multiplex PCR was the method, and the copy in TCRdb shows in-frame clones only, minus some. V and J calls and clone size are as listed in that table; D and trimming were resolved from the DNA. Here the sample spans about 200,000 clones, approximately 80% being singletons. This record comes from a study of blood T cell repertoires in COVID-19. Germline CDR1 and CDR2: LGHDT and YNNKEL (reference sequence). The CDR3 length is 15 residues. V lost 5 bases and J 0 bases, leaving 13 bases between the germline ends.

The clonotype originates from a man in his forties or fifties with acute or convalescent COVID-19. The sequencing input was peripheral blood. The J gene is TRBJ1-2, the V gene TRBV3-1 (or the pseudogene TRBV3-2), with a tentative D call TRBD1 (6 bases). Here the CDR3 reads CASSSRGGANYGYTF. In nucleotides, the CDR3 is TGTGCCAGCAGCTCTAGGGGGGGGGCTAACTATGGCTACACCTTC.